In its sample, the clone carrying this TCR beta chain was seen many times. Researchers took RNA transcripts and amplified the TCR beta CDR3 regions from them. Carried out on the TCR CDR3, a first-round RT-PCR used the HTBI primer set. TCRdb called the multiplex PCR reads again in MiXCR, with one record for every CDR3 protein. The sample shows approximately 590,000 distinct CDR3 sequences, more than 15% of them seen only once. The sample originates from a study of T cells in Graves' hyperthyroidism and ophthalmopathy. In the study overall: At the time of initial diagnosis and before any treatment, peripheral blood was collected.

Patients were aged 18 to 65, had disease duration under 2 months, and had newly diagnosed hyperthyroidism. Investigators excluded patients with uncontrolled infection, other autoimmune disease, pregnancy or lactation. This sample holds PBMCs from approximately 9 ml fresh peripheral blood. V was cut by 0 bases and J by 0 bases, with 8 bases left in between. Looked up from germline, CDR1 is SGHTA and CDR2 is FQGNSA. The CDR3 extends over 15 amino acids. The clonotype originates from a woman aged 30 to 39 with Graves' hyperthyroidism. The chain links TRBV7-2 to TRBJ1-1; weak D call: TRBD1 (6 bases). Material: blood. The CDR3 is CASSLARTVNTEAFF. CDR3 bases: TGTGCCAGCAGCTTAGCACGGACAGTGAACACTGAAGCTTTCTTT.